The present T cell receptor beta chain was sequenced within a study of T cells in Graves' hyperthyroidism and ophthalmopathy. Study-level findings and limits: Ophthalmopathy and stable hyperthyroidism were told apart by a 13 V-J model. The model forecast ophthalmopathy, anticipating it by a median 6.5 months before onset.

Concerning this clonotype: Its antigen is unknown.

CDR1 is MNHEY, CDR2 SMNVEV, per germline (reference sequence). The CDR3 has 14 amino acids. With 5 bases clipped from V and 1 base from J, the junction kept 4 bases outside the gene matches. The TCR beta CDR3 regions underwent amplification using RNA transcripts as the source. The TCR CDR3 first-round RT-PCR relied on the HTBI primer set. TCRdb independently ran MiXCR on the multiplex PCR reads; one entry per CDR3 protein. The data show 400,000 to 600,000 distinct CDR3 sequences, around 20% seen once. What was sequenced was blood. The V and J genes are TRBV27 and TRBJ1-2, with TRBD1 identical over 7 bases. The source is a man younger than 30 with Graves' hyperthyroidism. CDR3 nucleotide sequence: TGTGCCAGCAGTCCGGGACAGCTTAACTATGGCTACACCTTC. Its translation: CASSPGQLNYGYTF.